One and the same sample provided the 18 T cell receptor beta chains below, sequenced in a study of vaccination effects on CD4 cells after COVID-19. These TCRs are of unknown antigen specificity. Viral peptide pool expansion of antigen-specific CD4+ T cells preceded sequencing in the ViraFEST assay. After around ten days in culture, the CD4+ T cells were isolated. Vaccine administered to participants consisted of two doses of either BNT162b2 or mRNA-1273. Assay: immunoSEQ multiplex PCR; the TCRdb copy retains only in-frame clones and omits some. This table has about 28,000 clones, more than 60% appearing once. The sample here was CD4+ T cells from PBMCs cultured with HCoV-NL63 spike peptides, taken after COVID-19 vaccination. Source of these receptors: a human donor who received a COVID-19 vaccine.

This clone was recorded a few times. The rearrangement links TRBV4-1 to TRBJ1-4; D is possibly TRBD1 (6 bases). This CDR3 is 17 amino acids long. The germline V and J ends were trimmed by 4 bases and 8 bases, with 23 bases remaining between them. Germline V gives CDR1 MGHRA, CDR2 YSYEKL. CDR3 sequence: CASSPPSSAGVKEKLFF. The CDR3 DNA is TGCGCCAGCAGCCCCCCATCATCCGCAGGGGTAAAGGAAAAACTGTTTTTT.

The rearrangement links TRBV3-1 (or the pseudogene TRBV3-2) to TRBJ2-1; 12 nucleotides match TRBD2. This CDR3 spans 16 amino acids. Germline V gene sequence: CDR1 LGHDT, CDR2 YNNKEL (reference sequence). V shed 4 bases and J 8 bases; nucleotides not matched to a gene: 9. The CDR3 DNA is TGTGCCAGCAGCCGCCTTCTAGCGGGAGGGTTCGATGAGCAGTTCTTC. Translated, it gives CASSRLLAGGFDEQFF.

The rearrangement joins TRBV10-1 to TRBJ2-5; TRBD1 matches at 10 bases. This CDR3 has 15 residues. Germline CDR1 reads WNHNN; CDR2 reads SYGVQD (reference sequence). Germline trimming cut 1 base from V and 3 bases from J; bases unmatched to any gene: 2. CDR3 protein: CASSELGTGEETQYF. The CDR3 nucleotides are TGCGCCAGCAGTGAGTTGGGGACAGGGGAAGAGACCCAGTACTTC.

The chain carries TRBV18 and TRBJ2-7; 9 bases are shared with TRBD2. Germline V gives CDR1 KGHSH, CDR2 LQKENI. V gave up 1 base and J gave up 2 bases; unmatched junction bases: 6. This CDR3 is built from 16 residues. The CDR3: CASSPLFSGGTYEQYF. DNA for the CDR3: TGTGCCAGCTCACCACTTTTTAGCGGGGGAACCTACGAGCAGTACTTC.

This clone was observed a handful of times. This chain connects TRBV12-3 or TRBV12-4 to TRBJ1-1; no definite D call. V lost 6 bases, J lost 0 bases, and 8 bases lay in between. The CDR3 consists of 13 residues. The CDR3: CASSPTLNTEAFF. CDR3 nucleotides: TGTGCCAGCAGCCCTACATTGAACACTGAAGCTTTCTTT.

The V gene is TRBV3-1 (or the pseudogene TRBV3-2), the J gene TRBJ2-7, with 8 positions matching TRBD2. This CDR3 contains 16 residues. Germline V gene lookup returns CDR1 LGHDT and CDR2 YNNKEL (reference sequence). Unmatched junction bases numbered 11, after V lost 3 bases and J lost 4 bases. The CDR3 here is CASSQPGSGMEYEQYF. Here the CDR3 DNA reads TGTGCCAGCAGCCAGCCGGGTAGCGGGATGGAGTACGAGCAGTACTTC.

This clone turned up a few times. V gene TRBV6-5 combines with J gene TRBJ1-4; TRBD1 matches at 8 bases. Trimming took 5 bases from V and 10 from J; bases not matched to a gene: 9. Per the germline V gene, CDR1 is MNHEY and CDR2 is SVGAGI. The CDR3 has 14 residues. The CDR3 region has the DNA TGTGCCAGCAGTCCCCTCGGACAGGGAGGAAAACTGTTTTTT. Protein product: CASSPLGQGGKLFF.

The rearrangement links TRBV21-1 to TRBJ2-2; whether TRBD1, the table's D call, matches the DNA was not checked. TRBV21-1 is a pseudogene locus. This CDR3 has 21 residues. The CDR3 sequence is CASSKGGRTVLKPSLTGELFF. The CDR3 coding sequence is TGTGCCAGCAGCAAAGGGGGGCGGACAGTTTTAAAGCCATCCCTCACCGGGGAGCTGTTTTTT.

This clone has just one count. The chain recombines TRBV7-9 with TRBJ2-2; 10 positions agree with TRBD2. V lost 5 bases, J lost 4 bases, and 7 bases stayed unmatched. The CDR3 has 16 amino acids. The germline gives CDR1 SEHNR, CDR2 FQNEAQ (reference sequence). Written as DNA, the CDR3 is TGTGCCAGCAGCCCCCCTAGCGGGAGAATCACCGGGGAGCTGTTTTTT. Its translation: CASSPPSGRITGELFF.

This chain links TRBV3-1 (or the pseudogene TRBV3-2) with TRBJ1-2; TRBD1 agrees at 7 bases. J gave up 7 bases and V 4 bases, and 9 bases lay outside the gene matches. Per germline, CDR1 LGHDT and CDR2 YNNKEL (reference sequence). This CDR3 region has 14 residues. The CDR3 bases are TGTGCCAGCAGCCGGAATGAAGGGGGCATTGGCTACACCTTC. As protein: CASSRNEGGIGYTF.

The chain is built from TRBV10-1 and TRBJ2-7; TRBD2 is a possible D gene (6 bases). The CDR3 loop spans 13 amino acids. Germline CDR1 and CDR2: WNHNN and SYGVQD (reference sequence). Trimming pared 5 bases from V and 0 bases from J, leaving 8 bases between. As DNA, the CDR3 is TGCGCCAGCAGTCGGGGGAGCTCCTACGAGCAGTACTTC. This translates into CASSRGSSYEQYF.

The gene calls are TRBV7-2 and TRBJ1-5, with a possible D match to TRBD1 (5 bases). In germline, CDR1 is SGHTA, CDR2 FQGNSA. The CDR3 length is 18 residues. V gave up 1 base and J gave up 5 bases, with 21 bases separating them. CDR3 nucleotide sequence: TGTGCCAGCAGCTTAGTTCCATGGTTTTCGGGGGAGGATCAGCCCCAGCATTTT. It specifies CASSLVPWFSGEDQPQHF.

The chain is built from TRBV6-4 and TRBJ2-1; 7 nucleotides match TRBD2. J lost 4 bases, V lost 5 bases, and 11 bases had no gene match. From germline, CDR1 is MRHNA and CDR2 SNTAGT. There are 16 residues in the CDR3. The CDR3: CASSLVTSPSYNEQFF. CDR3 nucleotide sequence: TGTGCCAGCAGTCTGGTGACTAGCCCTAGTTACAATGAGCAGTTCTTC.

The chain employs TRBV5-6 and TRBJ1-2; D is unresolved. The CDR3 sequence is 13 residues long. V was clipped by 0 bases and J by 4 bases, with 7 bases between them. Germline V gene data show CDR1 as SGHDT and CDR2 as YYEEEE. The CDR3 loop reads CASSLGLSYGYTF. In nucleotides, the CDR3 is TGTGCCAGCAGCTTGGGACTGAGCTATGGCTACACCTTC.

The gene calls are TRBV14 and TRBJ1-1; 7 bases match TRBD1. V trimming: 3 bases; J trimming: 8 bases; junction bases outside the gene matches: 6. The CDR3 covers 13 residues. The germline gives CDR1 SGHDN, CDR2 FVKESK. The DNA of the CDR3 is TGTGCCAGCAGCCATTCAGGGGGGACCGAAGCTTTCTTT. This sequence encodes CASSHSGGTEAFF.

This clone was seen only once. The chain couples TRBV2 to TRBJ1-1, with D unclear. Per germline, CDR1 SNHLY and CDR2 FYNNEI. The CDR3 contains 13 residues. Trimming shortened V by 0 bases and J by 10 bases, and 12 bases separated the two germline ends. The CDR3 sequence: CASSEAGKVVAFF. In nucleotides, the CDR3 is TGTGCCAGCAGTGAAGCAGGGAAAGTAGTAGCTTTCTTT.

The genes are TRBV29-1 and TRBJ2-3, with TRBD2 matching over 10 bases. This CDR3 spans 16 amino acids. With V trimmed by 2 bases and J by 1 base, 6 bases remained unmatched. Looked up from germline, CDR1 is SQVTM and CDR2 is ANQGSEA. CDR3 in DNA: TGCAGCGTTGAAATAGGAGGGACTAGCGGCACAGATACGCAGTATTTT. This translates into CSVEIGGTSGTDTQYF.

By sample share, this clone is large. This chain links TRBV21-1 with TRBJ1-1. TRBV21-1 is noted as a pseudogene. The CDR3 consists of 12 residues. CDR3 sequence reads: CASSKVKPRAFF. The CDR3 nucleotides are TGTGCCAGCAGCAAAGTTAAACCGAGAGCTTTCTTT.